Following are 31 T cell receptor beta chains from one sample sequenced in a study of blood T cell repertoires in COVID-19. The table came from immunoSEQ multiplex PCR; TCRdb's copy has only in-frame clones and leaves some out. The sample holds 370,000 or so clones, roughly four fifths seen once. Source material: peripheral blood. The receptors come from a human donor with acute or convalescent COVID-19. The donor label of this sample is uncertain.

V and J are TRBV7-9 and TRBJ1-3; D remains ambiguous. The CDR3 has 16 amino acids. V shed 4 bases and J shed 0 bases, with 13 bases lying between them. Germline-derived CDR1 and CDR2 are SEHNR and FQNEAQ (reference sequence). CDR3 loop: CASSSLKSSSGNTIYF. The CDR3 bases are TGTGCCAGCAGCTCACTTAAGAGCTCCTCTGGAAACACCATATATTTT.

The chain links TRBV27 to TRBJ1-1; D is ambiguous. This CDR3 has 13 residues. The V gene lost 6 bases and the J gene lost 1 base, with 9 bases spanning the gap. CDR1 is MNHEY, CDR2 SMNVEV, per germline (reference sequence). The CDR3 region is CASSLGPNTEAFF. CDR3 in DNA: TGTGCCAGCAGCTTAGGGCCGAACACTGAAGCTTTCTTT.

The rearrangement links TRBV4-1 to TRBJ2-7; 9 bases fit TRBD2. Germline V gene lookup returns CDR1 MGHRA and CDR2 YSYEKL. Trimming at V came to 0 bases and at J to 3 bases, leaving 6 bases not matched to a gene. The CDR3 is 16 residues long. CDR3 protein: CASSQDLAGAFYEQYF. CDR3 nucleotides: TGCGCCAGCAGCCAAGATTTAGCGGGGGCCTTCTACGAGCAGTACTTC.

The CDR3 sequence is CSASLAKEGYTF. The CDR3 DNA follows: TGCAGTGCTAGTCTCGCGAAGGAGGGCTACACCTTC. The chain has TRBV20-1 and TRBJ1-2; unclear D gene. V dropped 3 bases and J dropped 8 bases, with 13 bases sitting between them. Germline loops: CDR1 DFQATT, CDR2 SNEGSKA (reference sequence). The CDR3 sequence is 12 residues long.

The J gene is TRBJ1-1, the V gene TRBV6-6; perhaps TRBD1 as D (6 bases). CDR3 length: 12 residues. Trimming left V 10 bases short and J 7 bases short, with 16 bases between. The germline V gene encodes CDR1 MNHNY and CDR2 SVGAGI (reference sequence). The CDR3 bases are TGTGCCACCAGAGCACAGGGAAATGAAGCTTTCTTT. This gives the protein CATRAQGNEAFF.

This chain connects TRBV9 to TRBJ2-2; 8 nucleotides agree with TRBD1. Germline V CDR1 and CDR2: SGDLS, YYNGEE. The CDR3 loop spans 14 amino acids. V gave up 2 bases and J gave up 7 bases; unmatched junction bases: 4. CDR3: CASSVRTGFGELFF. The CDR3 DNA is TGTGCCAGCAGCGTTCGGACAGGGTTCGGGGAGCTGTTTTTT.

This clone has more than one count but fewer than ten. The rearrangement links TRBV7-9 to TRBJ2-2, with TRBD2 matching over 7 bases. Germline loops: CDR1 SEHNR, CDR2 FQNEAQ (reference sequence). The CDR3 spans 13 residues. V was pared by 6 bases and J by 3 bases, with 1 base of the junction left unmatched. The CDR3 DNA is TGTGCCAGCAGGGGACTATACACCGGGGAGCTGTTTTTT. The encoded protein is CASRGLYTGELFF. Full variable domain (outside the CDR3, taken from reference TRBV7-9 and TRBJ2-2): DTGVSQNPRHKITKRGQNVTFRCDPISEHNRLYWYRQTLGQGPEFLTYFQNEAQLEKSRLLSDRFSAERPKGSFSTLEIQRTEQGDSAMYLCASRGLYTGELFFGEGSRLTVL.

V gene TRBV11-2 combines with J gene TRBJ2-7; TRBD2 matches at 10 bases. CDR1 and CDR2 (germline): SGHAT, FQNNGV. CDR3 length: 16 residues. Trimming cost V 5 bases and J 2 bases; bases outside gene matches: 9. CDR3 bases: TGTGCCAGCAGCCTCGTGGTAGCGGGAGGAGCCTACGAGCAGTACTTC. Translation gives CASSLVVAGGAYEQYF. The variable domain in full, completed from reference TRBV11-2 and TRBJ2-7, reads EAGVAQSPRYKIIEKRQSVAFWCNPISGHATLYWYQQILGQGPKLLIQFQNNGVVDDSQLPKDRFSAERLKGVDSTLKIQPAKLEDSAVYLCASSLVVAGGAYEQYFGPGTRLTVT.

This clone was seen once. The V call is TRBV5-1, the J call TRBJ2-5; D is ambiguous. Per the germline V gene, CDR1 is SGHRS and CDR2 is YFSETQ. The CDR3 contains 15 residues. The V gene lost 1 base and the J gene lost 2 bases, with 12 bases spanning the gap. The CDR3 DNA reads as TGCGCCAGCAGCTTGAGTGGTTTGGCACAAGAGACCCAGTACTTC. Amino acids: CASSLSGLAQETQYF.

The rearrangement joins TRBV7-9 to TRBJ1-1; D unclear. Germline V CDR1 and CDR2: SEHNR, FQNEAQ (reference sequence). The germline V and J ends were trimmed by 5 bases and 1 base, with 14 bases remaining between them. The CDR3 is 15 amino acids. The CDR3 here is CASSALLNRNTEAFF. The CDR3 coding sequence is TGTGCCAGCAGCGCGTTACTCAACAGGAACACTGAAGCTTTCTTT.

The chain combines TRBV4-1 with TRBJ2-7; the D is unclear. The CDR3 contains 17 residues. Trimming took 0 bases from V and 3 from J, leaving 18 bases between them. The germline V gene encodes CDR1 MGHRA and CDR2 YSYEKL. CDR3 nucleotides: TGCGCCAGCAGCCAAGATCTTCTCCCAGGATCCCTCTACGAGCAGTACTTC. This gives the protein CASSQDLLPGSLYEQYF.

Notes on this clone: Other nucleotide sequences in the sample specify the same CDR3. The CDR3 bases are TGCAGTGCCAGACGGAACACTGAAGCTTTCTTT. This sequence encodes CSARRNTEAFF. This sequence joins TRBV20-1 and TRBJ1-1; D call uncertain. V gave up 6 bases and J gave up 1 base, with 6 bases separating them. The CDR3 runs 11 residues. The V gene's germline CDR1 is DFQATT and CDR2 SNEGSKA (reference sequence).

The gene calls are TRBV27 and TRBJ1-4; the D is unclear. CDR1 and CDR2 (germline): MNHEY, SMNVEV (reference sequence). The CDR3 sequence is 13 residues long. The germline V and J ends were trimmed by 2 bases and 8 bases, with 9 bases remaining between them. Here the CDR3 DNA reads TGTGCCAGCAGTTTACGGGAGGGCGAAAAACTGTTTTTT. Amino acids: CASSLREGEKLFF.

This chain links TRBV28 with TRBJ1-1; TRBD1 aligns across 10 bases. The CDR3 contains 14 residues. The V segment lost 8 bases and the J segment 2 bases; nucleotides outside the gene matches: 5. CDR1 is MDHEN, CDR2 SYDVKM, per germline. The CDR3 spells CASLTGGENTEAFF. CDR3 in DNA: TGTGCCAGCCTGACAGGGGGCGAAAACACTGAAGCTTTCTTT.

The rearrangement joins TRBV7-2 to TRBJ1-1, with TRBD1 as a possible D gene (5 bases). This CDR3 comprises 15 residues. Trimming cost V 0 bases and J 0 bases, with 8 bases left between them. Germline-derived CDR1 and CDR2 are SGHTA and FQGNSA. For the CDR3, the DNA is TGTGCCAGCAGCTTAGCGACAGTCATGAACACTGAAGCTTTCTTT. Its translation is CASSLATVMNTEAFF.

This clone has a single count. DNA for the CDR3: TGTGCCAGCTCACCCCCGGGGGGTTTCAATCAGCCCCAGCATTTT. As protein: CASSPPGGFNQPQHF. The chain has TRBV18 and TRBJ1-5; possibly TRBD1 for D (5 bases). Germline V gene lookup returns CDR1 KGHSH and CDR2 LQKENI. The length of the CDR3 is 15 residues. Trimming cost V 3 bases and J 3 bases, with 12 bases left between them.

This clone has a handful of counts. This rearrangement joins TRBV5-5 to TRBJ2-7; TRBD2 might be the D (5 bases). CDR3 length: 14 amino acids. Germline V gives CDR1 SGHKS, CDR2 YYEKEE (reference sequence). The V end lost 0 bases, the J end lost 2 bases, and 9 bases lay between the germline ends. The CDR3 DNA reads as TGTGCCAGCAGCTTGGTCGGGGAGACCTACGAGCAGTACTTC. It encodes CASSLVGETYEQYF.

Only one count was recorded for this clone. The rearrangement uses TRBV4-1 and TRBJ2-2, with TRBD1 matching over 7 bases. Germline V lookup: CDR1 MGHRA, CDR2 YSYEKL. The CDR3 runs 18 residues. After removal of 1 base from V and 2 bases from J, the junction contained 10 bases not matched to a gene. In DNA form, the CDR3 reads TGCGCCAGCAGCCAAGTGTCACCGGGACAGTCTAACACCGGGGAGCTGTTTTTT. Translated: CASSQVSPGQSNTGELFF.

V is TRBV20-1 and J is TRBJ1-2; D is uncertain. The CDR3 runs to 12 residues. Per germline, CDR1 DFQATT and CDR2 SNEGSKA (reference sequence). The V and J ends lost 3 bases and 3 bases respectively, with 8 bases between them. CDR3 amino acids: CSASPNDYGYTF. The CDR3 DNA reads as TGCAGTGCTAGTCCTAACGACTATGGCTACACCTTC.

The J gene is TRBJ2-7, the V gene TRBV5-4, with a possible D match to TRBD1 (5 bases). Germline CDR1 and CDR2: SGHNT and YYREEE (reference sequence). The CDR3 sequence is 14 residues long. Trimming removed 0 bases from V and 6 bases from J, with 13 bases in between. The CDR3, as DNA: TGTGCCAGCAGCTTGGCTCTGGGGCAGGGCGAGCAGTACTTC. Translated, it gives CASSLALGQGEQYF.

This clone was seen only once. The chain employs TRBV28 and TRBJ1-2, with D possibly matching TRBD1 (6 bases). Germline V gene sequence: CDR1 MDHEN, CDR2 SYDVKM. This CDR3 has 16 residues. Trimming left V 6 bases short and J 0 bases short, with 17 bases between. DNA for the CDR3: TGTGCCAGCAGCACGCCCGGGACACGGTCTAACTATGGCTACACCTTC. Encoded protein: CASSTPGTRSNYGYTF.

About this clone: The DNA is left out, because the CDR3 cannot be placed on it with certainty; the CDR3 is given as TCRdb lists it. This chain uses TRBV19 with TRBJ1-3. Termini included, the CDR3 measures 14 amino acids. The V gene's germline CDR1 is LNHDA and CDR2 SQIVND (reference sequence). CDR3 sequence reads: CASTSGFSGNTIYF.

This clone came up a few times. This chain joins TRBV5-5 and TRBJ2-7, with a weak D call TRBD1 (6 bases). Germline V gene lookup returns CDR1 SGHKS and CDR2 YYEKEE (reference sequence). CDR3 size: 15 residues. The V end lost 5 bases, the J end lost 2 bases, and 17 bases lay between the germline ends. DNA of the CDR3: TGTGCCAGCAGGGGTGGGGAGACAGGAACCTACGAGCAGTACTTC. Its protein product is CASRGGETGTYEQYF.

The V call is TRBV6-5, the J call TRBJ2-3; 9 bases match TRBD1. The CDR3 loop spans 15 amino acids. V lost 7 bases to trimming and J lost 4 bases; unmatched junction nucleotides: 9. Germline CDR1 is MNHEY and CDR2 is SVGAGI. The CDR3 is CASISGTGRADTQYF. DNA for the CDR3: TGTGCCAGCATCTCCGGGACAGGGAGGGCAGATACGCAGTATTTT.

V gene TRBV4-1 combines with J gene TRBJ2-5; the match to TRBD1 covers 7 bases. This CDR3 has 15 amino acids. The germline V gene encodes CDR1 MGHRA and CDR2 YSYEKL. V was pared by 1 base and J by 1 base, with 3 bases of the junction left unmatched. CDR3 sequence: CASSQGDRFQETQYF. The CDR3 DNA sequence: TGCGCCAGCAGCCAAGGGGACAGATTCCAAGAGACCCAGTACTTC.

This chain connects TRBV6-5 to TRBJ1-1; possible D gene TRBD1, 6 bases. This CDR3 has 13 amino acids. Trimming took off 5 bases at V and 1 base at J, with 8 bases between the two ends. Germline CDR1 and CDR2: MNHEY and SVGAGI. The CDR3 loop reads CASSRDKNTEAFF. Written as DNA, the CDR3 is TGTGCCAGCAGTCGGGACAAGAACACTGAAGCTTTCTTT.

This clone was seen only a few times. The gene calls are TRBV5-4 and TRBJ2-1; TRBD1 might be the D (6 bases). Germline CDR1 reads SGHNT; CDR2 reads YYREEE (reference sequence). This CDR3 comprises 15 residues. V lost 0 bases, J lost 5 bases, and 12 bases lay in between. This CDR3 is CASSLDGQNNNEQFF. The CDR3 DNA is TGTGCCAGCAGCTTGGACGGACAGAATAACAATGAGCAGTTCTTC.

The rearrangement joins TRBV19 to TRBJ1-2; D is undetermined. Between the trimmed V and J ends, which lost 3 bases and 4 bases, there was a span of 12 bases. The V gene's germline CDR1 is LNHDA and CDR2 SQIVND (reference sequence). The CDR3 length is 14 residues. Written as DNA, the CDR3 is TGTGCCAGTAGTATTTCCGGGTTGAGCTATGGCTACACCTTC. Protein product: CASSISGLSYGYTF.

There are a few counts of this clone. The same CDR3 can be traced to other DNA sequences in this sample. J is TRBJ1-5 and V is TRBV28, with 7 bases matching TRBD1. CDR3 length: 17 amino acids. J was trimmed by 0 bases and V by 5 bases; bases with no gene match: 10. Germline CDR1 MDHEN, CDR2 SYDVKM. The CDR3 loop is CASSGTTGPYSNQPQHF. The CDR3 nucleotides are TGTGCCAGCAGTGGCACGACAGGGCCCTATAGCAATCAGCCCCAGCATTTT. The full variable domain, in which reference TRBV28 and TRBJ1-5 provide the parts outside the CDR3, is DVKVTQSSRYLVKRTGEKVFLECVQDMDHENMFWYRQDPGLGLRLIYFSYDVKMKEKGDIPEGYSVSREKKERFSLILESASTNQTSMYLCASSGTTGPYSNQPQHFGDGTRLSIL.

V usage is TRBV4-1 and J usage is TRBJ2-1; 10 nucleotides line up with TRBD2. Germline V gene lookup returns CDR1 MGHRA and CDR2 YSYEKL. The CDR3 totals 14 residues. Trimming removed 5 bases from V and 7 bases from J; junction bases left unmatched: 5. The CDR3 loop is CASSFSGGGNEQFF. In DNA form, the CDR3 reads TGCGCCAGCAGCTTCAGCGGGGGGGGGAATGAGCAGTTCTTC.

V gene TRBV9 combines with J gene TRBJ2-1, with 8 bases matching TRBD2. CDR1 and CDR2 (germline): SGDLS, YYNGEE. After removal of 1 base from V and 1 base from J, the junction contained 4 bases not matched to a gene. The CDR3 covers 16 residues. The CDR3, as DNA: TGTGCCAGCAGCGTAAGGGGACTAGAGTCCTACAATGAGCAGTTCTTC. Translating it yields CASSVRGLESYNEQFF.